The entry below gives a single TCR beta chain sequence along with its context. Antigen: not known. The data derive from a study of T cells in Graves' hyperthyroidism and ophthalmopathy. Study-level findings and limits: By a 13 V-J model, ophthalmopathy was set apart from stable hyperthyroidism. The model's output predicted ophthalmopathy at a median of roughly seven months prior to onset. Blood also carried most thyroid clonotypes expanded above 0.001.

Between the trimmed V and J ends, which lost 10 bases and 1 base, there was a span of 13 bases. The CDR3 is made up of 13 amino acids. Germline loops: CDR1 ENHRY, CDR2 SYGVKD. RNA transcripts yielded amplified TCR beta CDR3 regions. TCR CDR3 regions were first amplified by RT-PCR with HTBI primers. TCRdb processed the multiplex PCR reads anew with MiXCR; each CDR3 protein has one entry. The data hold 500,000 to 600,000 distinct CDR3 sequences, with about half observed a single time. Uncontrolled infection, other autoimmune disease, pregnancy or lactation barred patients from enrollment. The chain has TRBV10-3 and TRBJ1-1, with D tentatively TRBD1 (5 bases). Sequencing used peripheral blood or thyroid tissue (not recorded which). This sequence was found in an adult woman with Graves' disease, either hyperthyroidism or ophthalmopathy (not recorded which). The CDR3 nucleotides are TGTGCCAGCAATGAACAGGCGAACACTGAAGCTTTCTTT. It codes for CASNEQANTEAFF.